These 10 T cell receptor beta chains originate from one sample sequenced in a study of blood T cell repertoires in COVID-19 (dated by TCRdb to about 2020). Library generation was performed with the immunoSEQ multiplex PCR assay. TCRdb's version of the immuneACCESS table is confined to in-frame rearrangements and falls short of the full clone set. An unresolved V gene accounts for under half of the shortfall where checked; the remainder is of unknown origin. The sample records around 280,000 clones, almost 90% of which are singletons. The top ten hold 11% of the sample. The sample comprised peripheral blood. The receptors originated from a woman aged 30 to 39 with COVID-19, enrolled during active disease.

V usage is TRBV4-1 and J usage is TRBJ2-1, with D hard to call. Trimming shortened V by 5 bases and J by 6 bases, and 8 bases separated the two germline ends. CDR3 size: 12 residues. Germline CDR1 reads MGHRA; CDR2 reads YSYEKL. CDR3 sequence: CASSLGRNEQFF. The CDR3 nucleotides are TGCGCCAGCAGCTTGGGCCGCAATGAGCAGTTCTTC.

This chain uses TRBV28 with TRBJ2-3; D unclear. Germline V gene sequence: CDR1 MDHEN, CDR2 SYDVKM. The V end lost 6 bases, the J end lost 4 bases, and 14 bases lay between the germline ends. The CDR3 covers 14 residues. The CDR3: CASRLSHGPDTQYF. The CDR3 nucleotides are TGTGCCAGCAGATTAAGCCACGGTCCAGATACGCAGTATTTT. The entire variable domain, with the rest obtained from reference TRBV28 and TRBJ2-3, is as follows: DVKVTQSSRYLVKRTGEKVFLECVQDMDHENMFWYRQDPGLGLRLIYFSYDVKMKEKGDIPEGYSVSREKKERFSLILESASTNQTSMYLCASRLSHGPDTQYFGPGTRLTVL.

The CDR3 is CASSLKTSGQLYEQYF. The CDR3 DNA reads TGTGCCAGCAGCTTAAAGACTAGCGGGCAACTCTACGAGCAGTACTTC. The chain has TRBV11-2 and TRBJ2-7, with 10 bases lining up with TRBD2. CDR1 SGHAT and CDR2 FQNNGV come from the germline V gene. The CDR3 has 16 residues. V lost 2 bases to trimming and J lost 3 bases; unmatched junction nucleotides: 7. The variable domain in full, with the rest retrieved from reference TRBV11-2 and TRBJ2-7, is EAGVAQSPRYKIIEKRQSVAFWCNPISGHATLYWYQQILGQGPKLLIQFQNNGVVDDSQLPKDRFSAERLKGVDSTLKIQPAKLEDSAVYLCASSLKTSGQLYEQYFGPGTRLTVT.

V usage is TRBV5-5 and J usage is TRBJ1-1; 9 bases agree with TRBD1. V lost 4 bases to trimming and J lost 6 bases; unmatched junction nucleotides: 7. Germline V gives CDR1 SGHKS, CDR2 YYEKEE (reference sequence). The CDR3 runs to 14 residues. The CDR3 here is CASSGQGRGAEAFF. The CDR3 nucleotides read TGTGCCAGCAGCGGACAGGGGCGAGGGGCTGAAGCTTTCTTT.

Worth noting for this clone: One end of the junction does not line up with germline, which may come from a read error. The rearrangement joins TRBV7-9 to TRBJ2-1; D is undetermined. The CDR3 has 9 amino acids. Germline-derived CDR1 and CDR2 are SEHNR and FQNEAQ (reference sequence). Written as DNA, the CDR3 is TGTGCCAGCAGCTTAGATGGAGTCTTC. Its translation is CASSLDGVF.

The chain is built from TRBV4-1 and TRBJ2-7; tentative D call: TRBD2 (6 bases). The V and J ends lost 0 bases and 3 bases respectively, with 12 bases between them. The germline V gene has CDR1 MGHRA and CDR2 YSYEKL. The CDR3 is 15 residues long. CDR3 sequence: CASSQDVRGLYEQYF. The CDR3 DNA reads TGCGCCAGCAGCCAAGATGTTCGGGGACTCTACGAGCAGTACTTC.

The chain combines TRBV27 with TRBJ2-1; D is perhaps TRBD1 (6 bases). Trimming removed 3 bases from V and 3 bases from J, with 15 bases in between. The length of the CDR3 is 16 residues. Germline V lookup: CDR1 MNHEY, CDR2 SMNVEV (reference sequence). Here the CDR3 reads CASSFLQGIHYNEQFF. The DNA for the CDR3 is TGTGCCAGCAGTTTCTTACAGGGTATCCACTACAATGAGCAGTTCTTC.

The table lists this clone with a few counts. V is TRBV5-6 and J is TRBJ2-2; 8 nucleotides agree with TRBD1. The CDR3 covers 16 residues. J gave up 5 bases and V 3 bases, and 9 bases lay outside the gene matches. Germline values: CDR1 SGHDT, CDR2 YYEEEE. CDR3 loop: CASSSYRDRFTGELFF. DNA for the CDR3: TGTGCCAGCAGCTCCTACCGGGACAGGTTTACCGGGGAGCTGTTTTTT.

In this sample, this clone turned up a few times. This chain connects TRBV6-5 to TRBJ2-7, with TRBD2 matching 8 bases. Germline CDR1 and CDR2: MNHEY and SVGAGI. This CDR3 comprises 14 residues. V shed 6 bases and J 2 bases; nucleotides not matched to a gene: 6. CDR3 in DNA: TGTGCCAGCAGACTAACTAGCGGCCCCTACGAGCAGTACTTC. This encodes CASRLTSGPYEQYF.

The chain joins TRBV10-2 to TRBJ1-1; D not resolved. Germline V gene sequence: CDR1 WSHSY, CDR2 SAAADI. V was shortened by 3 bases and J by 4 bases, with 9 bases between the two germline ends. The CDR3 runs 13 residues. DNA of the CDR3: TGCGCCAGCAGTGATGAGGAGACCACTGAAGCTTTCTTT. It translates to CASSDEETTEAFF.